Listed below are T cell receptor beta chains from one sample, sequenced in a study of T cell responses to AZD1222 COVID-19 vaccine. Sequencing used immunoSEQ multiplex PCR; TCRdb keeps in-frame clones, though not all of them. The table has some 150,000 clones, about nine tenths seen once. The sample consisted of peripheral blood, taken 28 days after the second AZD1222 dose. The receptors were sampled from an adult who received the AZD1222 COVID-19 vaccine. CDR3s include the opening cysteine and the closing phenylalanine or tryptophan. D genes are given only for firm matches. Only part of the rows carry a size: once, few, many, or a class if the clone is expanded.

d_gene: TRBD1; abundance: .; j_gene: TRBJ1-6; v_gene: TRBV7-9; CDR3nt: TGTGCCAGCAGCCCCCGGACAGGAGAAAATTCACCCCTCCACTTT; CDR3aa: CASSPRTGENSPLHF
d_gene: .; abundance: .; j_gene: TRBJ2-7; v_gene: TRBV7-9; CDR3nt: TGTGCCAGCAGCTTACCCTCAGTCTCCTACGAGCAGTACTTC; CDR3aa: CASSLPSVSYEQYF
d_gene: .; abundance: few; j_gene: TRBJ1-6; v_gene: TRBV5-6; CDR3nt: TGTGCCAGCAGCTTGGGGAATAATTCACCCCTCCACTTT; CDR3aa: CASSLGNNSPLHF
d_gene: .; abundance: .; j_gene: TRBJ1-4; v_gene: TRBV7-3; CDR3nt: TGTGCCAGCAGCTTAATGGAGGGTGAAAAACTGTTTTTT; CDR3aa: CASSLMEGEKLFF
d_gene: .; abundance: .; j_gene: TRBJ2-1; v_gene: TRBV24-1; CDR3nt: TGTGCCACCACCTCGGGGACACCTACCCGATACAATGAGCAGTTCTTC; CDR3aa: CATTSGTPTRYNEQFF
d_gene: .; abundance: once; j_gene: TRBJ1-4; v_gene: TRBV29-1; CDR3nt: TGCAGCTGCAGCACCCCCGGACGGGAAAAACTGTTTTTT; CDR3aa: CSCSTPGREKLFF
d_gene: .; abundance: .; j_gene: TRBJ2-1; v_gene: TRBV19; CDR3nt: TGTGCCAGTAGTATTGTGGGCGGATCCAACAATGAGCAGTTCTTC; CDR3aa: CASSIVGGSNNEQFF
d_gene: TRBD1; abundance: .; j_gene: TRBJ1-1; v_gene: TRBV12-3/TRBV12-4; CDR3nt: TGTGCCAGCAGTCGTACAGGGGAGGCTGAAGCTTTCTTT; CDR3aa: CASSRTGEAEAFF
d_gene: .; abundance: .; j_gene: TRBJ1-6; v_gene: TRBV19; CDR3nt: TGTGCCAGTAGTATGACCAGCAATTCACCCCTCCACTTT; CDR3aa: CASSMTSNSPLHF
d_gene: .; abundance: .; j_gene: TRBJ1-3; v_gene: TRBV4-1; CDR3nt: TGCGCCAGCAGCCAAGACCAGAGGGGAAACACCATATATTTT; CDR3aa: CASSQDQRGNTIYF
d_gene: TRBD2; abundance: .; j_gene: TRBJ2-7; v_gene: TRBV27; CDR3nt: TGTGCCAGCAATCGGGCGGGAGGGGAGTACGAGCAGTACTTC; CDR3aa: CASNRAGGEYEQYF
d_gene: TRBD1; abundance: .; j_gene: TRBJ2-7; v_gene: TRBV11-2; CDR3nt: TGTGCCAGCAGCGCAGGGGGCGTAGGAGCCTACGAGCAGTACTTC; CDR3aa: CASSAGGVGAYEQYF
d_gene: .; abundance: .; j_gene: TRBJ1-1; v_gene: TRBV5-6; CDR3nt: TGTGCCAGCAGGAAACATCAGGTGAGGAACACTGAAGCTTTCTTT; CDR3aa: CASRKHQVRNTEAFF
d_gene: .; abundance: .; j_gene: TRBJ1-2; v_gene: TRBV7-9; CDR3nt: TGTGCCAGCAGCTTCCAGACAGGCGCAAACTATGGCTACACCTTC; CDR3aa: CASSFQTGANYGYTF
d_gene: .; abundance: .; j_gene: TRBJ1-3; v_gene: TRBV3-1/TRBV3-2; CDR3nt: TGTGCCAGCAGCGAACCGGGTGCTGGAAACACCATATATTTT; CDR3aa: CASSEPGAGNTIYF
d_gene: .; abundance: .; j_gene: TRBJ2-3; v_gene: TRBV7-3; CDR3nt: TGTGCCAGCAGCTTGAGCACAGATACGCAGTATTTT; CDR3aa: CASSLSTDTQYF
d_gene: .; abundance: few; j_gene: TRBJ1-2; v_gene: TRBV7-2; CDR3nt: TGTGCCAGCAGCCCTCGGCTTGGGAATGGCTACACCTTC; CDR3aa: CASSPRLGNGYTF
d_gene: TRBD1; abundance: .; j_gene: TRBJ2-7; v_gene: TRBV7-9; CDR3nt: TGTGCCAGCAGCTTAGGGACAGGGGGCGTAGGATACGAGCAGTACTTC; CDR3aa: CASSLGTGGVGYEQYF
d_gene: .; abundance: .; j_gene: TRBJ1-5; v_gene: TRBV19; CDR3nt: TGTGCCAGTAGTGAGGCGCTTTATAGCAATCAGCCCCAGCATTTT; CDR3aa: CASSEALYSNQPQHF